The clone carrying this T cell receptor (beta chain) showed up just a few times. Its antigen is as yet unknown. The protocol was immunoSEQ multiplex PCR, while the TCRdb copy is restricted to in-frame clones and leaves out a portion. The top ten hold roughly 0.82% of the sample, which has 950,000 to 1,200,000 clones, roughly 80% seen once. Germline values: CDR1 LNHNV, CDR2 YYDKDF (reference sequence). Trimming removed 6 bases at V and 2 bases at J, with 14 bases between. The CDR3 loop spans 15 amino acids. This record comes from a study of shared clonotypes between healthy human individuals. Across the study: Three plates were used per donor for CD4 naive, three for CD4 memory, two for CD8 naive and one for CD8 memory. Study-wide findings and caveats: Naive CD4 clonotype sharing across several donors was approximately 5%. When compared with the clonotypes that were shared by all four sorted-subset donors, the non-shared clonotypes turned out to have lower generation probabilities.

This receptor was identified in a man between 18 and 29 years old in good health. Some clones in this sample may be carry-over from other donors' samples. The sequenced material came from memory CD4+ T cells from PBMCs. Noted subset: CD45RA-negative fraction. The chain employs TRBV15 and TRBJ1-5; D uncertain. The DNA for the CDR3 is TGTGCCACCAGAGGCGGTAGGGCCGGCAATCAGCCCCAGCATTTT. Amino acid sequence: CATRGGRAGNQPQHF.